The 30 T cell receptor beta chains given below trace back to one sample, sequenced in a study of OX40 agonist ivuxolimab in advanced cancers. The method was immunoSEQ multiplex PCR; TCRdb's version includes in-frame clones alone and lacks a portion of them. The table includes 45,000 to 65,000 clones, roughly four fifths detected once. This specimen was CD4+ or CD8+ T cells sorted from blood, taken in a trial of the OX40 agonist ivuxolimab. These receptors originate from an adult with an advanced solid tumor such as melanoma, head and neck, liver or kidney cancer.

The chain is built from TRBV5-1 and TRBJ2-2; 8 bases map to TRBD1. From germline, CDR1 is SGHRS and CDR2 YFSETQ. Trimming took 4 bases from V and 4 from J; bases not matched to a gene: 6. There are 15 residues in the CDR3. CDR3 sequence: CASSAGGTTTGELFF. In DNA form, the CDR3 reads TGCGCCAGCAGCGCAGGGGGCACAACCACCGGGGAGCTGTTTTTT.

The V and J genes are TRBV7-2 and TRBJ2-5; D is perhaps TRBD1 or TRBD2 (8 bases each). The ends were cut back, 0 bases at V and 5 bases at J, with 16 bases in the middle. Germline V gene lookup returns CDR1 SGHTA and CDR2 FQGNSA. This CDR3 is 16 amino acids long. DNA of the CDR3: TGTGCCAGCAGCTTAGCCCCAGGGGGCGGGAGGGAGACCCAGTACTTC. Translated: CASSLAPGGGRETQYF. Drawing the rest from reference TRBV7-2 and TRBJ2-5, the complete variable domain is GAGVSQSPSNKVTEKGKDVELRCDPISGHTALYWYRQSLGQGLEFLIYFQGNSAPDKSGLPSDRFSAERTGGSVSTLTIQRTQQEDSAVYLCASSLAPGGGRETQYFGPGTRLLVL.

V and J are TRBV27 and TRBJ1-1; D ambiguous. V lost 1 base and J 1 base, leaving 4 bases between the germline ends. Germline values: CDR1 MNHEY, CDR2 SMNVEV (reference sequence). CDR3 size: 13 residues. The CDR3 loop reads CASSLYRNTEAFF. The CDR3 DNA is TGTGCCAGCAGTTTATACAGGAACACTGAAGCTTTCTTT.

This clone showed up just once. The V and J genes are TRBV9 and TRBJ2-2; D tentatively fits TRBD1 or TRBD2 (6 bases each). Germline values: CDR1 SGDLS, CDR2 YYNGEE. CDR3 length: 15 residues. V lost 1 base and J 2 bases, leaving 9 bases between the germline ends. CDR3 nucleotide sequence: TGTGCCAGCAGCGTATCGGGGGCCAACACCGGGGAGCTGTTTTTT. Protein product: CASSVSGANTGELFF.

The chain uses TRBV5-3 and TRBJ2-6, with 9 bases that match TRBD1. TRBV5-3 is marked as an open reading frame, function uncertain. With 4 bases clipped from V and 4 bases from J, the junction kept 9 bases outside the gene matches. The CDR3 consists of 17 residues. DNA for the CDR3: TGTGCCAGAAGCCCCTGGACAGGGGAAGCCGGGGCCAACGTCCTGACTTTC. Translated: CARSPWTGEAGANVLTF.

The chain joins TRBV2 to TRBJ2-3, with D perhaps TRBD2 (6 bases). V gave up 4 bases and J gave up 1 base, with 12 bases separating them. CDR3 size: 15 residues. Germline V gene lookup returns CDR1 SNHLY and CDR2 FYNNEI. CDR3 in amino acids: CASSAAGSGTDTQYF. CDR3 DNA sequence: TGTGCCAGCAGTGCGGCGGGGTCTGGCACAGATACGCAGTATTTT.

This rearrangement joins TRBV25-1 to TRBJ1-2; a weak D match, TRBD1 (5 bases). This CDR3 is built from 13 residues. With 1 base removed from V and 8 bases from J, the gap between germline ends came to 11 bases. In germline, CDR1 is MGHDK, CDR2 SYGVNS. CDR3 residues: CASSEWGTGGYTF. CDR3 in DNA: TGTGCCAGCAGTGAATGGGGCACCGGGGGCTACACCTTC.

This chain links TRBV2 with TRBJ1-4; 9 bases are a match to TRBD1. V was clipped by 10 bases and J by 0 bases; unmatched bases: 6. Germline V CDR1 and CDR2: SNHLY, FYNNEI. This CDR3 has 15 amino acids. DNA for the CDR3: TGTGCCACTTCGGACAGGGGTCCAACTAATGAAAAACTGTTTTTT. Protein: CATSDRGPTNEKLFF.

The rearrangement uses TRBV29-1 and TRBJ2-3; a weak D match, TRBD1 (6 bases). The CDR3 has 14 amino acids. V gave up 3 bases and J gave up 6 bases, with 16 bases separating them. The germline gives CDR1 SQVTM, CDR2 ANQGSEA. The CDR3 here is CSVEGSVRGDTQYF. The CDR3, as DNA: TGCAGCGTTGAGGGGTCCGTTAGGGGGGATACGCAGTATTTT.

The chain joins TRBV2 to TRBJ2-2; D is possibly TRBD1 (6 bases). The CDR3 loop spans 15 amino acids. V was clipped by 4 bases and J by 7 bases, with 16 bases between them. Germline values: CDR1 SNHLY, CDR2 FYNNEI. The CDR3 DNA reads as TGTGCCAGCAGTGTCAGTCCAGGGGTGAGCGGGGAGCTGTTTTTT. The encoded protein is CASSVSPGVSGELFF.

This chain links TRBV27 with TRBJ2-7; 9 bases are shared with TRBD1. Germline V gene data show CDR1 as MNHEY and CDR2 as SMNVEV (reference sequence). The CDR3 covers 13 residues. V trimming: 8 bases; J trimming: 2 bases; junction bases outside the gene matches: 4. CDR3 sequence: CASRWTGAYEQYF. In DNA, the CDR3 is TGTGCCAGCCGATGGACAGGGGCCTACGAGCAGTACTTC.

Note on this clone: Other DNA sequences in the sample encode the same CDR3. V usage is TRBV5-1 and J usage is TRBJ2-5, with a weak D call TRBD2 (5 bases). Trimming left V 0 bases short and J 3 bases short, with 9 bases between. CDR3 length equals 14 residues. Germline assignment: CDR1 SGHRS and CDR2 YFSETQ. This CDR3 reads CASSLGREKETQYF. The CDR3 DNA reads TGCGCCAGCAGCTTGGGACGGGAAAAAGAGACCCAGTACTTC.

The chain has TRBV7-6 and TRBJ2-2; 8 bases map to TRBD2. The CDR3 has 16 amino acids. CDR1 is SGHVS, CDR2 FNYEAQ, per germline. V lost 6 bases to trimming and J lost 0 bases; unmatched junction nucleotides: 6. CDR3 loop: CASRAAGAANTGELFF. CDR3 DNA sequence: TGTGCCAGCAGAGCAGCGGGGGCCGCGAACACCGGGGAGCTGTTTTTT.

The genes are TRBV5-4 and TRBJ2-2; D possibly uses TRBD1 or TRBD2 (6 bases each). Deletions cut 4 bases from V and 0 bases from J, with 13 bases between. The V gene's germline CDR1 is SGHNT and CDR2 YYREEE (reference sequence). The CDR3 is 16 residues long. CDR3 DNA sequence: TGTGCCAGCAGCCCGGAGGGGACACCGAACACCGGGGAGCTGTTTTTT. Translated, it gives CASSPEGTPNTGELFF.

CDR3 loop: CASSLTNEQYF. In DNA, the CDR3 is TGTGCCAGCAGTTTGACAAACGAGCAGTACTTC. The chain uses TRBV6-5 and TRBJ2-7, with D hard to call. Trimming left V 4 bases short and J 5 bases short, with 6 bases between. The CDR3 extends over 11 amino acids. CDR1 is MNHEY, CDR2 SVGAGI, per germline.

The DNA of the CDR3 is TGTGCCAGCAGCGCCGACACGGGACTAGCGGGGAAAGAGACCCAGTACTTC. Translated: CASSADTGLAGKETQYF. The chain links TRBV9 to TRBJ2-5; 13 positions agree with TRBD2. V shed 3 bases, J shed 3 bases, and the junction held 8 bases outside the gene matches. Germline CDR1 reads SGDLS; CDR2 reads YYNGEE. The CDR3 loop spans 17 amino acids.

The chain uses TRBV7-2 and TRBJ1-2; 9 bases line up with TRBD1. V trimming: 4 bases; J trimming: 2 bases; junction bases outside the gene matches: 2. The CDR3 runs 14 residues. Per the germline V gene, CDR1 is SGHTA and CDR2 is FQGNSA. The CDR3 spells CASSSGQGNYGYTF. The CDR3 DNA reads TGTGCCAGCAGCTCGGGACAGGGAAACTATGGCTACACCTTC.

The chain employs TRBV9 and TRBJ2-3, with 7 bases aligning to TRBD2. The CDR3 loop spans 17 amino acids. The germline gives CDR1 SGDLS, CDR2 YYNGEE. Losses at the gene ends were 0 bases for V and 2 bases for J; bases not matched to a gene: 9. DNA for the CDR3: TGTGCCAGCAGCGTAGGTGGGACTAACCCCCCCACAGATACGCAGTATTTT. It is translated as CASSVGGTNPPTDTQYF.

The chain employs TRBV11-2 and TRBJ1-1; the match to TRBD1 covers 7 bases. The CDR3 sequence is 15 residues long. The germline V gene has CDR1 SGHAT and CDR2 FQNNGV. After removal of 2 bases from V and 10 bases from J, the junction contained 13 bases not matched to a gene. In DNA, the CDR3 is TGTGCCAGCAGCTTATCGGACAGGTTGGGCTTAGGAGCTTTCTTT. It is translated as CASSLSDRLGLGAFF.

The gene calls are TRBV18 and TRBJ2-7; D possibly corresponds to TRBD1 (6 bases). The CDR3 length is 12 residues. V shed 3 bases and J shed 3 bases, with 6 bases lying between them. The V gene's germline CDR1 is KGHSH and CDR2 LQKENI. The DNA for the CDR3 is TGTGCCAGCTCACCGACAGGCTACGAGCAGTACTTC. Protein product: CASSPTGYEQYF.

The chain couples TRBV6-1 to TRBJ1-5; D is unclear. V dropped 4 bases and J dropped 4 bases, with 11 bases sitting between them. Germline CDR1 MNHNS, CDR2 SASEGT. The CDR3 runs to 14 residues. CDR3 coding DNA: TGTGCCAGCAGTGCGGAGGCAGAAAATCAGCCCCAGCATTTT. Amino acids: CASSAEAENQPQHF.

The chain has TRBV11-3 and TRBJ1-1; a possible D gene is TRBD1 (6 bases). The germline V gene encodes CDR1 SGHNT and CDR2 YENEEA. V lost 1 base and J lost 6, with 15 bases in between. The CDR3 consists of 15 residues. This CDR3 reads CASSLGGGGGAEAFF. In nucleotides, the CDR3 is TGTGCCAGCAGCTTAGGAGGCGGGGGCGGCGCTGAAGCTTTCTTT.

Only a few counts were recorded for this clone. The chain recombines TRBV21-1 with TRBJ1-2; the DNA was not compared with TRBD1, the D call given in the table. TRBV21-1 is a pseudogene segment. The length of the CDR3 is 17 residues. The DNA of the CDR3 is TGTGCCAGCCTAAATGACCGGGACAGGCGAACAAACTATGGCTACACCTTC. This translates into CASLNDRDRRTNYGYTF.

This clone was seen once. V and J are TRBV30 and TRBJ2-2; D tentatively fits TRBD1 or TRBD2 (5 bases each). CDR1 is GTSNPN, CDR2 SVGIG, per germline (reference sequence). This CDR3 comprises 22 residues. V was trimmed by 0 bases and J by 0 bases, leaving 29 bases between them. DNA of the CDR3: TGTGCCTGGAGTGTAGTTTTCCCCCTGAAGCAGTCCGGGGCTTCGAACACCGGGGAGCTGTTTTTT. Protein: CAWSVVFPLKQSGASNTGELFF. Drawing the rest from reference TRBV30 and TRBJ2-2, the complete variable domain is SQTIHQWPATLVQPVGSPLSLECTVEGTSNPNLYWYRQAAGRGLQLLFYSVGIGQISSEVPQNLSASRPQDRQFILSSKKLLLSDSGFYLCAWSVVFPLKQSGASNTGELFFGEGSRLTVL.

The chain uses TRBV5-6 and TRBJ2-2; possibly TRBD2 for D (5 bases). This CDR3 is 19 amino acids long. Trimming took 4 bases from V and 3 from J, leaving 25 bases between them. From germline, CDR1 is SGHDT and CDR2 YYEEEE. The CDR3 protein is CASSVLLRGDKVDTGELFF. CDR3 nucleotide sequence: TGTGCCAGCAGCGTACTATTACGGGGTGACAAGGTGGACACCGGGGAGCTGTTTTTT.

The CDR3 region has the DNA TGTGCCAGCTCACCGGACCTAAATGAAAAACTGTTTTTT. As protein: CASSPDLNEKLFF. This chain connects TRBV18 to TRBJ1-4; D uncertain. The CDR3 is 13 residues long. Trimming took 3 bases from V and 5 from J, leaving 7 bases between them. CDR1 KGHSH and CDR2 LQKENI come from the germline V gene.

The gene calls are TRBV11-2 and TRBJ1-1; D gene uncertain. Germline V gene sequence: CDR1 SGHAT, CDR2 FQNNGV. Trimming cost V 0 bases and J 10 bases, with 12 bases left between them. The CDR3 is 13 residues long. The CDR3 reads CASSLEAGGVAFF. The CDR3 bases are TGTGCCAGCAGCTTAGAAGCTGGCGGGGTAGCTTTCTTT.

This sequence joins TRBV11-2 and TRBJ2-3, with TRBD1 identical over 8 bases. The V gene end was trimmed by 4 bases and the J gene end by 3 bases; junction bases not matched to a gene: 6. Germline CDR1 is SGHAT and CDR2 is FQNNGV. The CDR3 totals 15 residues. The CDR3: CASSWGTGGTDTQYF. The CDR3 nucleotides are TGTGCCAGCAGCTGGGGAACAGGGGGTACAGATACGCAGTATTTT.

The chain carries TRBV7-7 and TRBJ2-1; TRBD1 matches 11 bases. Germline CDR1 reads SSHAT; CDR2 reads FNYEAQ (reference sequence). The CDR3 covers 15 residues. V shed 3 bases and J 2 bases; nucleotides not matched to a gene: 0. The DNA of the CDR3 is TGTGCCAGCAGCTTGGGACAGGGGGCCTACAATGAGCAGTTCTTC. This sequence encodes CASSLGQGAYNEQFF.

This CDR3 reads CASSLDQGFIDTEAFF. The CDR3, as DNA: TGTGCCAGCAGCTTAGATCAGGGGTTTATCGACACTGAAGCTTTCTTT. The chain couples TRBV7-2 to TRBJ1-1, with D maybe TRBD1 (6 bases). V dropped 1 base and J dropped 3 bases, with 15 bases sitting between them. The CDR3 length is 16 residues. Germline V gene data show CDR1 as SGHTA and CDR2 as FQGNSA.